Presented here are 12 T cell receptor beta chains from one specimen sequenced in a study of shared clonotypes between healthy human individuals. Repertoires were generated with immunoSEQ multiplex PCR, while TCRdb's copy carries only in-frame clones and drops some. Among some 510,000 clones listed, 75% to 85% were seen once. Sequencing was done on a sample of PBMCs. These receptors all come from a woman between 35 and 50 years old in good health. Some clones in this sample may be carry-over from other donors' samples.

J is TRBJ2-5 and V is TRBV9, with 12 bases fitting TRBD1. In germline, CDR1 is SGDLS, CDR2 YYNGEE. V lost 2 bases, J lost 1 base, and 3 bases stayed unmatched. The CDR3 sequence is 16 residues long. CDR3 sequence reads: CASSVGTGGVQETQYF. The CDR3 coding sequence is TGTGCCAGCAGCGTCGGGACAGGGGGCGTCCAAGAGACCCAGTACTTC.

This clone has more than one count but fewer than ten. The rearrangement joins TRBV5-6 to TRBJ2-5; tentatively, D is TRBD2 (6 bases). The CDR3 covers 16 residues. V was cut by 4 bases and J by 4 bases, with 20 bases left in between. Germline-derived CDR1 and CDR2 are SGHDT and YYEEEE. CDR3 region: CASSGLPLRGAETQYF. CDR3 DNA: TGTGCCAGCAGCGGGCTCCCCTTGCGGGGTGCAGAGACCCAGTACTTC.

The gene calls are TRBV27 and TRBJ2-7; the match to TRBD2 covers 9 bases. From germline, CDR1 is MNHEY and CDR2 SMNVEV (reference sequence). V lost 5 bases, J lost 0 bases, and 5 bases stayed unmatched. CDR3 length equals 15 residues. CDR3 sequence reads: CASSETSGSSYEQYF. The DNA for the CDR3 is TGTGCCAGCAGTGAGACTAGCGGTTCCTCCTACGAGCAGTACTTC.

The rearrangement links TRBV28 to TRBJ2-5, with no clear D. Trimming pared 6 bases from V and 7 bases from J, leaving 9 bases between. Germline CDR1 and CDR2: MDHEN and SYDVKM. This CDR3 is 11 amino acids long. CDR3 in DNA: TGTGCCAGCAGCCTCCAGGTGACCCAGTACTTC. As protein: CASSLQVTQYF.

As concerns this clone: This clone may be a read error of a much larger clone one base away. The chain couples TRBV5-4 to TRBJ1-4; D uncertain. Trimming left V 2 bases short and J 4 bases short, with 0 bases between. The CDR3 totals 11 residues. Germline lookup yields CDR1 SGHNT and CDR2 YYREEE (reference sequence). CDR3 sequence reads: CASSFNEKLFF. For the CDR3, the DNA is TGTGCCAGCAGCTTTAATGAAAAACTGTTTTTT.

This rearrangement joins TRBV5-1 to TRBJ1-2, with unresolved D. Germline CDR1 SGHRS, CDR2 YFSETQ. The CDR3 consists of 12 residues. V lost 4 bases and J 7 bases, leaving 11 bases between the germline ends. The CDR3 reads CASSPPGVGYTF. As DNA, the CDR3 is TGCGCCAGCAGCCCCCCAGGCGTTGGCTACACCTTC.

The chain is built from TRBV28 and TRBJ2-7, with D possibly matching TRBD2 (6 bases). Germline V CDR1 and CDR2: MDHEN, SYDVKM. The CDR3 totals 13 residues. V shed 11 bases and J shed 2 bases, with 16 bases lying between them. The CDR3 here is CAGRDSDTYEQYF. The CDR3 nucleotides are TGTGCCGGGCGGGACTCTGACACCTACGAGCAGTACTTC.

This clone occurred many times. The rearrangement joins TRBV6-1 to TRBJ2-1; 9 nucleotides agree with TRBD2. After removal of 5 bases from V and 6 bases from J, the junction contained 5 bases not matched to a gene. The CDR3 is 14 amino acids. The germline CDR1 and CDR2 sequences are MNHNS and SASEGT. The CDR3 bases are TGTGCCAGCAGTCAAGGACTAGCGTCCAATGAGCAGTTCTTC. It specifies CASSQGLASNEQFF.

The V and J genes are TRBV9 and TRBJ2-2, with D uncertain. Germline CDR1 SGDLS, CDR2 YYNGEE. V dropped 4 bases and J dropped 7 bases, with 17 bases sitting between them. The CDR3 is 15 amino acids. The CDR3 loop is CASSPPSGVNGELFF. The DNA for the CDR3 is TGTGCCAGCAGCCCCCCCTCAGGAGTGAACGGGGAGCTGTTTTTT.

The chain combines TRBV14 with TRBJ1-2; no reliable D call. CDR3 length: 14 amino acids. The germline V and J ends were trimmed by 3 bases and 8 bases, with 16 bases remaining between them. CDR1 is SGHDN and CDR2 is FVKESK in the germline V gene. The CDR3 DNA is TGTGCCAGCAGCCAGACGGGCCGAGTGCCGGGCTACACCTTC. Translating it yields CASSQTGRVPGYTF.

This rearrangement joins TRBV4-1 to TRBJ2-5, with TRBD1 identical over 7 bases. The last part of the DNA fits TRBJ2-7 better; the J call may be wrong. Germline loops: CDR1 MGHRA, CDR2 YSYEKL. CDR3 length: 16 amino acids. The CDR3 is CASSQASTGWGYEQYF. CDR3 sequence (DNA): TGCGCCAGCAGCCAAGCCTCGACAGGGTGGGGCTACGAGCAGTACTTC.

The rearrangement uses TRBV7-9 and TRBJ2-3; 7 bases fit TRBD2. The CDR3 spans 16 residues. With 2 bases clipped from V and 2 bases from J, the junction kept 7 bases outside the gene matches. The V gene's germline CDR1 is SEHNR and CDR2 FQNEAQ (reference sequence). Written as DNA, the CDR3 is TGTGCCAGCAGCTTATTGTTTCAGCGGGACACAGATACGCAGTATTTT. Amino acid sequence: CASSLLFQRDTDTQYF. The variable domain in full, completed from reference TRBV7-9 and TRBJ2-3, reads DTGVSQNPRHKITKRGQNVTFRCDPISEHNRLYWYRQTLGQGPEFLTYFQNEAQLEKSRLLSDRFSAERPKGSFSTLEIQRTEQGDSAMYLCASSLLFQRDTDTQYFGPGTRLTVL.